One sample yielded the 26 T cell receptor beta chains listed below, sequenced in a study of low-dose radiotherapy and immunotherapy resistance in tumors. Time point defined: before trial treatment. First-strand cDNA used TRAV- and TRBV-specific primers, covering alpha and beta chains. Over approximately 20 PCR cycles, TCRs were amplified from a constant-region primer and V-primer adapter. One entry per CDR3 protein, called by TCRdb with MiXCR from the reads. Here the sample spans 80,000 to 95,000 distinct CDR3 sequences, just under 9.5% being singletons. This specimen was PBMCs, taken before treatment. The receptors originated from a male donor with prostate cancer.

This clonotype was recorded a few times. The rearrangement joins TRBV13 to TRBJ2-7, with 12 bases aligning to TRBD1. CDR1 PRHDT and CDR2 FYEKMQ come from the germline V gene (reference sequence). The V gene end was trimmed by 4 bases and the J gene end by 5 bases; junction bases not matched to a gene: 3. The CDR3 is made up of 14 amino acids. CDR3 region: CASSWGQGAHEQYF. The CDR3 bases are TGTGCCAGCAGCTGGGGACAGGGGGCCCACGAGCAGTACTTC.

In its sample, this clonotype was seen many times. This chain links TRBV7-2 with TRBJ1-5; D unclear. CDR1 and CDR2 (germline): SGHTA, FQGNSA. The CDR3 has 13 amino acids. V was shortened by 3 bases and J by 0 bases, with 3 bases between the two germline ends. CDR3: CASSFYSNQPQHF. In DNA, the CDR3 is TGTGCCAGCAGCTTTTATAGCAATCAGCCCCAGCATTTT.

This clonotype occurred many times. This chain uses TRBV12-3 or TRBV12-4 with TRBJ2-7; 11 bases match TRBD2. Losses at the gene ends were 8 bases for V and 4 bases for J; bases not matched to a gene: 4. This CDR3 spans 13 amino acids. The CDR3 here is CASRLAGGYEQYF. The DNA for the CDR3 is TGTGCCAGCCGGCTAGCGGGAGGTTACGAGCAGTACTTC.

The table lists this clonotype with many counts. The CDR3 reads CASSEDRQGRWPQHF. The CDR3 DNA reads as TGTGCCAGCAGTGAAGATCGCCAGGGACGGTGGCCCCAGCATTTT. The chain employs TRBV2 and TRBJ1-5; D is perhaps TRBD1 (5 bases). Trimming cost V 1 base and J 9 bases, with 16 bases left between them. CDR3 length: 15 residues. In germline, CDR1 is SNHLY, CDR2 FYNNEI.

With regard to this clonotype: This likely came from a read error, as a far larger clone is one base away. The genes are TRBV4-1 and TRBJ2-4; TRBD2 matches 9 bases. Germline CDR1 reads MGHRA; CDR2 reads YSYEKL. The length of the CDR3 is 18 residues. The J segment lost 13 bases and the V segment lost 0 bases, leaving 19 bases of the junction unmatched. Written as DNA, the CDR3 is TGCGCCAGCAGCCAAGATCTGCTCGCGGGGGGGGGCTACAATGAGCAGTACTTC. Translated: CASSQDLLAGGGYNEQYF.

This clonotype has ten or more counts. This rearrangement joins TRBV29-1 to TRBJ2-1; no definite D call. CDR3 length: 13 amino acids. From germline, CDR1 is SQVTM and CDR2 ANQGSEA. V gave up 0 bases and J gave up 5 bases, with 8 bases separating them. CDR3 loop: CSVEDRLHNEQFF. For the CDR3, the DNA is TGCAGCGTTGAAGATCGGCTACACAATGAGCAGTTCTTC.

The chain uses TRBV19 and TRBJ2-1; TRBD2 is a possible D gene (7 bases). The CDR3 is 15 residues long. Germline V gene sequence: CDR1 LNHDA, CDR2 SQIVND (reference sequence). V lost 9 bases and J lost 1, with 16 bases in between. The CDR3 here is CASSRGGGSYNEQFF. CDR3 bases: TGTGCCAGCTCGAGGGGGGGAGGATCCTACAATGAGCAGTTCTTC.

There are many counts of this clonotype. This chain links TRBV18 with TRBJ2-2; D possibly corresponds to TRBD2 (5 bases). The CDR3 runs to 16 residues. Germline V gene data show CDR1 as KGHSH and CDR2 as LQKENI. The V and J ends lost 3 bases and 5 bases respectively, with 16 bases between them. The chain's CDR3 is CASSPRLEAVTGELFF. Here the CDR3 DNA reads TGTGCCAGCTCACCCCGTCTGGAGGCTGTTACCGGGGAGCTGTTTTTT.

The chain carries TRBV5-4 and TRBJ2-5; a weak D match, TRBD1 (7 bases). The CDR3 length is 16 residues. Germline V gives CDR1 SGHNT, CDR2 YYREEE (reference sequence). Trimming left V 2 bases short and J 3 bases short, with 17 bases between. CDR3 loop: CASSLNRGGDKETQYF. The CDR3 DNA sequence: TGTGCCAGCAGCTTAAACAGGGGAGGTGACAAAGAGACCCAGTACTTC.

This clonotype was recorded many times. The CDR3 protein is CASSLDRDGAYF. CDR3 coding DNA: TGTGCCAGCAGCTTAGATCGGGATGGTGCATATTTT. This rearrangement joins TRBV11-1 to TRBJ2-3, with a possible D match to TRBD2 (5 bases). Looked up from germline, CDR1 is SGHAT and CDR2 is FQDESV (reference sequence). The CDR3 length is 12 residues. V lost 1 base and J lost 15, with 14 bases in between. The whole variable domain, filled in from reference TRBV11-1 and TRBJ2-3, reads EAEVAQSPRYKITEKSQAVAFWCDPISGHATLYWYRQILGQGPELLVQFQDESVVDDSQLPKDRFSAERLKGVDSTLKIQPAELGDSAMYLCASSLDRDGAYFGPGTRLTVL.

The chain is built from TRBV12-3 or TRBV12-4 and TRBJ1-1; possibly TRBD1 for D (6 bases). The germline V and J ends were trimmed by 5 bases and 8 bases, with 9 bases remaining between them. The CDR3 covers 11 residues. CDR3 nucleotide sequence: TGTGCCAGCAGTAACGGGGGCGAAGCTTTCTTT. Protein product: CASSNGGEAFF.

This clonotype has more than one count but fewer than ten. J is TRBJ1-1 and V is TRBV12-3 or TRBV12-4, with D unresolved. The germline V and J ends were trimmed by 7 bases and 3 bases, with 15 bases remaining between them. CDR3 length: 14 amino acids. The CDR3 sequence: CASTPGGAHTEAFF. The CDR3 coding sequence is TGTGCCAGCACCCCTGGTGGAGCGCACACTGAAGCTTTCTTT.

This clonotype was found many times. This chain links TRBV10-3 with TRBJ2-1; 9 positions match TRBD2. J was trimmed by 5 bases and V by 10 bases; bases with no gene match: 12. Germline V lookup: CDR1 ENHRY, CDR2 SYGVKD. The CDR3 is made up of 15 amino acids. The CDR3 DNA reads as TGTGCCACCCTCAACTGGGCTAGCGGGAACAATGAGCAGTTCTTC. Translated: CATLNWASGNNEQFF.

This clonotype has a count of ten or more. The chain couples TRBV7-3 to TRBJ2-1, with 9 positions matching TRBD2. The CDR3 spans 18 residues. V shed 5 bases, J shed 9 bases, and the junction held 20 bases outside the gene matches. In germline, CDR1 is SGHTA, CDR2 FQGTGA. The CDR3 DNA reads as TGTGCCAGCAGCAAAAGGGGTCAAAGCCTAGCGGGATCGGGTGAGCAGTTCTTC. It specifies CASSKRGQSLAGSGEQFF.

This clonotype has ten or more counts. The V and J genes are TRBV2 and TRBJ2-1; possibly TRBD1 for D (5 bases). This CDR3 comprises 18 residues. Germline V gene sequence: CDR1 SNHLY, CDR2 FYNNEI. V was trimmed by 2 bases and J by 2 bases, leaving 19 bases between them. The CDR3 nucleotides are TGTGCCAGCAGTGAATTCCTCTTCCAGGCAGGGACCTACAATGAGCAGTTCTTC. Translation: CASSEFLFQAGTYNEQFF.

This clonotype was counted at least ten times. V usage is TRBV25-1 and J usage is TRBJ2-5; D remains unclear. V lost 2 bases and J lost 5, with 15 bases in between. CDR3 size: 15 residues. Germline assignment: CDR1 MGHDK and CDR2 SYGVNS. CDR3 sequence: CASSESGLQWETQYF. DNA for the CDR3: TGTGCCAGCAGTGAAAGTGGCCTCCAGTGGGAGACCCAGTACTTC.

At least ten counts were recorded for this clonotype. This chain links TRBV6-2 or TRBV6-3 with TRBJ2-1; D is unclear. Trimming stripped 6 bases from V and 9 bases from J, with 12 bases between. The germline CDR1 and CDR2 sequences are MNHEY and SVGEGT. The CDR3 has 12 residues. The CDR3 DNA reads as TGTGCCAGCAGGCGGAGTGGCGCTGAGCAGTTCTTC. Encoded protein: CASRRSGAEQFF.

This clonotype has a count of ten or more. The chain links TRBV29-1 to TRBJ1-1; D perhaps matches TRBD1 (6 bases). The germline CDR1 and CDR2 sequences are SQVTM and ANQGSEA. This CDR3 spans 15 amino acids. Between the trimmed V and J ends, which lost 3 bases and 4 bases, there was a span of 18 bases. CDR3 bases: TGCAGCGTTGAGTGTCCCAGGGGATGCCTCACTGAAGCTTTCTTT. Protein sequence: CSVECPRGCLTEAFF.

This clonotype turned up a few times. This chain joins TRBV20-1 and TRBJ1-1; no clear D gene. The germline V gene has CDR1 DFQATT and CDR2 SNEGSKA (reference sequence). CDR3 length: 12 amino acids. Trimming removed 3 bases from V and 2 bases from J, with 7 bases in between. The CDR3 region has the DNA TGCAGTGCTAGGGTAGGAAACACTGAAGCTTTCTTT. This gives the protein CSARVGNTEAFF.

This clonotype was recorded many times. V gene TRBV5-5 combines with J gene TRBJ2-2, with 7 bases identical to TRBD2. The V gene end was trimmed by 4 bases and the J gene end by 5 bases; junction bases not matched to a gene: 14. The germline V gene encodes CDR1 SGHKS and CDR2 YYEKEE (reference sequence). The CDR3 covers 17 residues. For the CDR3, the DNA is TGTGCCAGCAGCAAGGACCTAGCGGCCCTGAATACCGGGGAGCTGTTTTTT. This gives the protein CASSKDLAALNTGELFF.

This clonotype has a count of ten or more. CDR3 bases: TGCGCCAGCAGCTCCACGGGACTAGCGGGCAGAGGCGAGCAGTACTTC. Translated, it gives CASSSTGLAGRGEQYF. The rearrangement joins TRBV5-1 to TRBJ2-7; 12 bases agree with TRBD2. The germline V gene has CDR1 SGHRS and CDR2 YFSETQ. V trimming: 3 bases; J trimming: 6 bases; junction bases outside the gene matches: 10. This CDR3 has 16 amino acids.

This clonotype was counted ten times or more. This chain joins TRBV4-1 and TRBJ1-1; D is unresolved. The CDR3 contains 14 residues. CDR1 and CDR2 from the germline V gene are MGHRA and YSYEKL. V was pared by 4 bases and J by 1 base, with 10 bases between. The CDR3 here is CASSRLDANTEAFF. The CDR3 coding sequence is TGCGCCAGCAGCCGACTGGACGCGAACACTGAAGCTTTCTTT.

This clonotype has at least ten counts. The genes are TRBV28 and TRBJ1-4; 7 bases align to TRBD1. Germline CDR1 MDHEN, CDR2 SYDVKM. The CDR3 runs 16 residues. With 6 bases clipped from V and 5 bases from J, the junction kept 12 bases outside the gene matches. The DNA for the CDR3 is TGTGCCAGCAGATTTGGGGCCAAGGGGGCGAATGAAAAACTGTTTTTT. It translates to CASRFGAKGANEKLFF.

This clonotype has a count of ten or more. The chain carries TRBV5-1 and TRBJ1-1; TRBD1 might be the D (6 bases). The CDR3 contains 14 residues. V shed 2 bases and J shed 5 bases, with 13 bases lying between them. CDR1 and CDR2 (germline): SGHRS, YFSETQ. DNA of the CDR3: TGCGCCAGCAGCTTTTCCACAGGGTCTACTGAAGCTTTCTTT. It translates to CASSFSTGSTEAFF. Complete variable domain (other parts from reference TRBV5-1 and TRBJ1-1): KAGVTQTPRYLIKTRGQQVTLSCSPISGHRSVSWYQQTPGQGLQFLFEYFSETQRNKGNFPGRFSGRQFSNSRSEMNVSTLELGDSALYLCASSFSTGSTEAFFGQGTRLTVV.

This clonotype appeared many times. The rearrangement joins TRBV7-2 to TRBJ1-3; D gene ambiguous. The CDR3 contains 11 residues. V was shortened by 8 bases and J by 7 bases, with 9 bases between the two germline ends. CDR1 and CDR2 from the germline V gene are SGHTA and FQGNSA. The CDR3 DNA reads as TGTGCCAGCCACGGAGGGAACACCATATATTTT. As protein: CASHGGNTIYF.

In this sample, this clonotype turned up many times. The genes are TRBV7-2 and TRBJ2-7; D is possibly TRBD1 or TRBD2 (5 bases each). The CDR3 length is 13 residues. Germline lookup yields CDR1 SGHTA and CDR2 FQGNSA. The V gene lost 5 bases and the J gene lost 6 bases, with 14 bases spanning the gap. Here the CDR3 reads CASSPPGSGEQYF. The DNA of the CDR3 is TGTGCCAGCAGCCCGCCAGGGAGTGGCGAGCAGTACTTC.